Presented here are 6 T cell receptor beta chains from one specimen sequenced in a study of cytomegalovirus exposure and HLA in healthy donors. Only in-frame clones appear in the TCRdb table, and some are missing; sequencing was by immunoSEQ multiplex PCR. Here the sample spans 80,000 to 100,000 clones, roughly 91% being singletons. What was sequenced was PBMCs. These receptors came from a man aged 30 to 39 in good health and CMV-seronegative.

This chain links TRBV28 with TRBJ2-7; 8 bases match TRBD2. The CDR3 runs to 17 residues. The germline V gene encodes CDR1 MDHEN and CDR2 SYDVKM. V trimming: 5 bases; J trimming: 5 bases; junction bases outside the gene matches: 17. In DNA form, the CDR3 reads TGTGCCAGCAGTGATACAAGGAGTCGGGGGGGCTTAGACGAGCAGTACTTC. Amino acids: CASSDTRSRGGLDEQYF.

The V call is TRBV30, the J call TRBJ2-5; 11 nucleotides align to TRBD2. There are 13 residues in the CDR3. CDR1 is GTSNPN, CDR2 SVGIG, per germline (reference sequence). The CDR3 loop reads CGASSGRTETQYF. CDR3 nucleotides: TGTGGGGCATCTAGCGGGAGGACAGAGACCCAGTACTTC.

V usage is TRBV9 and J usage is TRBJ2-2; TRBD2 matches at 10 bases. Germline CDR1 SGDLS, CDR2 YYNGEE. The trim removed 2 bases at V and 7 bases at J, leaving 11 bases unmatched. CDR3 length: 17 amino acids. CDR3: CASSVGLAGVVGGELFF. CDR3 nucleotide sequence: TGTGCCAGCAGCGTGGGGCTAGCGGGAGTGGTGGGCGGGGAGCTGTTTTTT.

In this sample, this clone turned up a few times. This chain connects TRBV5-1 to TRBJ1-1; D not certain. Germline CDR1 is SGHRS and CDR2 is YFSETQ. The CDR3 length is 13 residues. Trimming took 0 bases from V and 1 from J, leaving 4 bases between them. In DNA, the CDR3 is TGCGCCAGCAGCTTGGAGAGGAACACTGAAGCTTTCTTT. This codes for CASSLERNTEAFF.

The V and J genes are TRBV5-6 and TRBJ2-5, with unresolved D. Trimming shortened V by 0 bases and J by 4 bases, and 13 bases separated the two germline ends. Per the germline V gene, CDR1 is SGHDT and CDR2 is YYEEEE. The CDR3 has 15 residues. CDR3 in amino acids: CASSLGGLQLETQYF. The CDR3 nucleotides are TGTGCCAGCAGCTTGGGTGGTCTACAGCTAGAGACCCAGTACTTC.

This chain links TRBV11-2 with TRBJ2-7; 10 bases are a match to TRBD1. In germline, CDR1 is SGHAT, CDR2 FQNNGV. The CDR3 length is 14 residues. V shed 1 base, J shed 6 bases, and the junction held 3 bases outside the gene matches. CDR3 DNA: TGTGCCAGCAGCTTAGTGGGACAGGGGATCGAGCAGTACTTC. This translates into CASSLVGQGIEQYF.